This T cell receptor (beta chain) was identified during a study of cytotoxic CD8 clonotypes in ibrutinib-treated CLL (dated by TCRdb to the early 2020s). Some background on the complete study: The cohort had ten to twelve relapsed/refractory and around 14 treatment-naive patients; 17 were IGHV unmutated. On average, each sample had approximately 260,000 productive templates and more than 85,000 productive rearrangements. Of the 86 people in the trial, 25 to 30 had longitudinal samples available. Patients were still on ibrutinib when every remission and progressive disease sample was collected. Cryopreserved peripheral blood mononuclear cells were collected before treatment, at response, and at either disease progression or sustained remission. Responses were partial in approximately 24 patients and complete in 2; after median around 66 months follow-up, some 14 stayed in remission and 12 progressed. Response samples were obtained after a median of approximately twelve months of treatment, with a range of roughly 6 to 36 months. Results and caveats for the whole study, not just this receptor: Clonality rose at ibrutinib response, remained stable during sustained remission, and dropped back toward baseline at progression. Baseline clonality exceeded that of age-matched healthy donors and correlated strongly with circulating CD8+ T-cell counts. Lymph node repertoires were not examined, and the timing of sampling was not matched between patients in sustained remission and those whose disease progressed. Public clonotypes were found to be uncommon and were observed to contract or remain stable during treatment; the increase in clonality was shown to reflect expansion of private clonotypes at ibrutinib response.

Each clonotype received, on average, around 10x coverage in deep resolution sequencing performed on a MiSeq, where the target depth lay between 1 in 1 million and 1 in 200,000 T cells. The immunoSEQ hsTCRB Kit was used to generate TCR beta libraries. As for the original processing: ImmunoSEQ Data Assistant and ImmunoSEQ Analyzer were used for data analysis, and V, D and J genes were assigned according to IMGT definitions. Clonality was computed as one minus normalized Shannon entropy of productive rearrangement frequencies, ranging from 0 to 1. Public clonotype analysis was restricted to overrepresented clonotypes comprising at least 0.05% of each patient's repertoire. Roughly 12 age-matched healthy donor repertoires from immuneACCESS were used as controls for clonality. Imported from immuneACCESS, the table was reduced by TCRdb to in-frame sequences with V and J called. These copies leave out some clones; in studies compared against another copy, an unresolved V gene accounts for under half, and the cause of the remainder is not known. D and trimming come from the DNA, and the V and J calls and clone size come from that table. This sample has about 140,000 clones in its table, and 60% to 85% of those were observed once. Clones ranked in the top ten supply around 30% of the sample.

This clone was counted a few times. Its antigen remains undetermined. Base-call qualities are not available, and no considerably larger clone is one nucleotide away. This specimen's time point label, per the study, means: approximately twelve months on ibrutinib. For TCR beta library preparation, approximately 2 micrograms of genomic DNA was extracted from cryopreserved PBMCs. Longitudinal blood samples from CLL patients receiving ibrutinib monotherapy were subjected to high-throughput TCR beta sequencing. Patients were enrolled in a phase 2 open-label single-center ibrutinib monotherapy trial. Via the germline V gene, CDR1 is SGHTA and CDR2 FQGNSA. V loses 5 bases of germline sequence and J loses 0 bases, and the interval between the two ends is 8 bases. The CDR3 measures 14 amino acids from cysteine to phenylalanine. Here the CDR3 DNA is all that survives: 42 bases in frame from base 1.

This TCR was sampled from a human donor with chronic lymphocytic leukemia. This sequence uses TRBV7-2 and TRBJ1-3, with the D gene too uncertain to name. Here the sequenced sample was PBMCs, taken after 12 months of ibrutinib treatment. The CDR3 protein: CASSPWSSGNTIYF. The bases are TGTGCCAGCAGCCCGTGGAGCTCTGGAAACACCATATATTTT.